The clone carrying this T cell receptor (beta chain) came up once. No antigen is known for it. The PCR contained 60 Vbeta and 13 Jbeta primers. TCRdb's copy holds only in-frame clones and misses some; the assay was immunoSEQ multiplex PCR. This table holds approximately 290,000 clones, about 80% found once. The germline CDR1 and CDR2 sequences are SGDLS and YYNGEE. The V and J ends lost 1 base and 0 bases, in that order; junction bases with no gene match: 7. This CDR3 is 18 amino acids long. The data stem from a study of cytomegalovirus exposure and HLA in healthy donors. Study-wide results and caveats: Links to common viral pathogens appeared, in a later analysis, for several of the most significant clusters.

The sample was PBMCs. The rearrangement links TRBV9 to TRBJ1-6; 7 nucleotides match TRBD1. The origin of this receptor is a girl aged 2 to 10 in good health and CMV-seronegative. The CDR3: CASSVRDRDSSYNSPLHF. The CDR3, as DNA: TGTGCCAGCAGCGTAAGGGACCGGGACAGCTCCTATAATTCACCCCTCCACTTT.